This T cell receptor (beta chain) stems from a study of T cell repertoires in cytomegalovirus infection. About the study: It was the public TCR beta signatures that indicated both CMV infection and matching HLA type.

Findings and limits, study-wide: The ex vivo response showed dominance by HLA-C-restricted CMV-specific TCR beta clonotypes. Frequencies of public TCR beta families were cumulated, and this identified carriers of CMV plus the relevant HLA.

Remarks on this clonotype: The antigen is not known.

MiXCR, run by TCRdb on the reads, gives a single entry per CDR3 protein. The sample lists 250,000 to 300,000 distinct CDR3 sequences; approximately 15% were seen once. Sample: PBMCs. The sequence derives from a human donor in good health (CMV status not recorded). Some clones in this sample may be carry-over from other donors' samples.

The CDR3 sequence: CSASRTSGGYNEQFF. Here the CDR3 DNA reads TGCAGTGCTTCCCGGACTAGCGGGGGCTACAATGAGCAGTTCTTC. This sequence joins TRBV20-1 and TRBJ2-1; 13 bases are a match to TRBD2. Germline V gene lookup returns CDR1 DFQATT and CDR2 SNEGSKA (reference sequence). J was trimmed by 3 bases and V by 5 bases; bases with no gene match: 4. There are 15 residues in the CDR3.